The next 17 T cell receptor beta chains were all read from a single sample in a study of shared clonotypes between healthy human individuals. Only in-frame clones appear in the TCRdb table, and some are missing; sequencing was by immunoSEQ multiplex PCR. Of over a million clones listed, about 98% were seen once; the top ten hold 0.45%. Sequencing was performed on naive CD4+ T cells sorted from blood. Regarding subset: CD45RA+ positively selected. These receptors came from a man aged 30 to 45 in good health.

With respect to this clone: This CDR3 is also generated by other DNA sequences in the sample. The chain links TRBV5-4 to TRBJ1-5; D gene uncertain. The CDR3 sequence is 13 residues long. CDR1 is SGHNT, CDR2 YYREEE, per germline (reference sequence). Between the trimmed V and J ends, which lost 4 bases and 0 bases, there was a span of 5 bases. The chain's CDR3 is CASSRDSNQPQHF. The CDR3 DNA reads as TGTGCCAGCAGCCGCGATAGCAATCAGCCCCAGCATTTT.

The rearrangement joins TRBV7-8 to TRBJ2-3; 13 bases are shared with TRBD2. Germline CDR1 reads SGHVS; CDR2 reads FQNEAQ. The CDR3 spans 18 residues. Trimming cost V 5 bases and J 4 bases; bases outside gene matches: 12. The CDR3 nucleotides are TGTGCCAGCAGCCTAGTAGGACTAGCGGGAGTATTTTCAGATACGCAGTATTTT. Translating gives CASSLVGLAGVFSDTQYF.

The chain joins TRBV6-1 to TRBJ1-5; TRBD1 is a possible D gene (5 bases). The germline gives CDR1 MNHNS, CDR2 SASEGT. V was trimmed by 5 bases and J by 4 bases, leaving 9 bases between them. CDR3 length: 13 residues. The CDR3 DNA sequence: TGTGCCAGCAGTTCTGGGGGAAATCAGCCCCAGCATTTT. Its protein product is CASSSGGNQPQHF.

This clone appeared once. This rearrangement joins TRBV18 to TRBJ2-2; TRBD2 might be the D (5 bases). V shed 3 bases and J shed 3 bases, with 11 bases lying between them. CDR1 is KGHSH, CDR2 LQKENI, per germline. The CDR3 has 15 residues. CDR3: CASSPQRDYTGELFF. The CDR3, as DNA: TGTGCCAGCTCACCTCAGAGGGATTACACCGGGGAGCTGTTTTTT.

This chain joins TRBV4-3 and TRBJ1-2; 7 bases align to TRBD1. The CDR3 runs 15 residues. V was clipped by 0 bases and J by 7 bases; unmatched bases: 8. Per germline, CDR1 LGHNA and CDR2 YSLEER. The CDR3 sequence is CASSQESTGQFGYTF. The CDR3 nucleotides are TGCGCCAGCAGCCAAGAATCGACAGGGCAATTTGGCTACACCTTC.

The DNA of the CDR3 is TGCGCCAGCAGCCAATCAGACAGGGTTCAGCCCCAGCATTTT. This encodes CASSQSDRVQPQHF. The chain joins TRBV4-3 to TRBJ1-5; 7 bases are shared with TRBD1. The CDR3 has 14 residues. Germline CDR1 LGHNA, CDR2 YSLEER. The junction had 4 bases not matched to a gene; V was cut back by 2 bases and J by 6 bases.

The CDR3 region has the DNA TGTGCCAGCTCCCCATCTGTAGCGGGCCGCACAGATACGCAGTATTTT. Protein product: CASSPSVAGRTDTQYF. The V call is TRBV18, the J call TRBJ2-3; 7 bases are shared with TRBD2. The CDR3 loop spans 16 amino acids. The germline gives CDR1 KGHSH, CDR2 LQKENI. The ends lost 6 bases at V and 1 base at J; junction bases unmatched: 10.

The chain couples TRBV9 to TRBJ1-1; 7 nucleotides align to TRBD1. V lost 1 base to trimming and J lost 5 bases; unmatched junction nucleotides: 5. The CDR3 runs 14 residues. Germline CDR1 and CDR2: SGDLS and YYNGEE. CDR3 DNA sequence: TGTGCCAGCAGCGTACCCGGGACAGCTACTGAAGCTTTCTTT. It codes for CASSVPGTATEAFF. The whole variable domain, filled in from reference TRBV9 and TRBJ1-1, reads DSGVTQTPKHLITATGQRVTLRCSPRSGDLSVYWYQQSLDQGLQFLIQYYNGEERAKGNILERFSAQQFPDLHSELNLSSLELGDSALYFCASSVPGTATEAFFGQGTRLTVV.

The J gene is TRBJ2-2, the V gene TRBV9, with 8 positions matching TRBD2. From germline, CDR1 is SGDLS and CDR2 YYNGEE. V gave up 0 bases and J gave up 4 bases; unmatched junction bases: 8. The CDR3 sequence is 17 residues long. The DNA for the CDR3 is TGTGCCAGCAGCGTAGGGGCGGGAGGCGGGGTCACCGGGGAGCTGTTTTTT. Translation: CASSVGAGGGVTGELFF. The whole variable domain, remainder taken from reference TRBV9 and TRBJ2-2, is DSGVTQTPKHLITATGQRVTLRCSPRSGDLSVYWYQQSLDQGLQFLIQYYNGEERAKGNILERFSAQQFPDLHSELNLSSLELGDSALYFCASSVGAGGGVTGELFFGEGSRLTVL.

This chain uses TRBV7-2 with TRBJ1-5; D is ambiguous. Germline V gene lookup returns CDR1 SGHTA and CDR2 FQGNSA. V gave up 5 bases and J gave up 2 bases, with 7 bases separating them. The CDR3 sequence is 13 residues long. CDR3 protein: CASSREGNQPQHF. CDR3 bases: TGTGCCAGCAGCCGGGAGGGCAATCAGCCCCAGCATTTT. Based on the CDR3 plus reference TRBV7-2 and TRBJ1-5, the full variable domain is GAGVSQSPSNKVTEKGKDVELRCDPISGHTALYWYRQSLGQGLEFLIYFQGNSAPDKSGLPSDRFSAERTGGSVSTLTIQRTQQEDSAVYLCASSREGNQPQHFGDGTRLSIL.

The V call is TRBV2, the J call TRBJ2-3; TRBD2 matches 8 bases. V shed 8 bases, J shed 2 bases, and the junction held 9 bases outside the gene matches. This CDR3 spans 15 amino acids. The germline gives CDR1 SNHLY, CDR2 FYNNEI. The CDR3 DNA follows: TGTGCCAGCCTAGGACTAGCATCACCCACAGATACGCAGTATTTT. Amino acid sequence: CASLGLASPTDTQYF.

The genes are TRBV4-1 and TRBJ2-1, with D possibly matching TRBD1 (6 bases). Trimming removed 4 bases from V and 15 bases from J, with 16 bases in between. The CDR3 is 12 residues long. Germline V lookup: CDR1 MGHRA, CDR2 YSYEKL. CDR3 protein: CASSPEHRDPFF. As DNA, the CDR3 is TGCGCCAGCAGCCCGGAGCACAGGGATCCGTTCTTC.

V gene TRBV2 combines with J gene TRBJ2-2; 7 bases align to TRBD2. The CDR3 loop spans 15 amino acids. After removal of 4 bases from V and 7 bases from J, the junction contained 9 bases not matched to a gene. Per germline, CDR1 SNHLY and CDR2 FYNNEI. DNA for the CDR3: TGTGCCAGCAGTGTTGAAGCGGGACCCGGCGGGGAGCTGTTTTTT. Its protein is CASSVEAGPGGELFF.

This clone came up once. This chain's CDR3 is CASRTGSGPLETQYF. In DNA form, the CDR3 reads TGTGCCAGCAGAACGGGGTCGGGGCCCCTTGAGACGCAGTATTTT. The chain links TRBV6-5 to TRBJ2-3, with D tentatively TRBD1 or TRBD2 (5 bases each). Germline V lookup: CDR1 MNHEY, CDR2 SVGAGI. Trimming took 6 bases from V and 9 from J, leaving 22 bases between them. CDR3 length equals 15 residues.

The V gene is TRBV28, the J gene TRBJ2-3, with TRBD1 identical over 9 bases. The CDR3 has 14 residues. Germline-derived CDR1 and CDR2 are MDHEN and SYDVKM. J lost 2 bases, V lost 6 bases, and 3 bases had no gene match. The CDR3 region is CASSRTGDTDTQYF. The CDR3 DNA sequence: TGTGCCAGCAGCCGGACAGGGGACACAGATACGCAGTATTTT.

The table lists this clone with a count of one. The chain employs TRBV19 and TRBJ1-1; D is undetermined. Looked up from germline, CDR1 is LNHDA and CDR2 is SQIVND (reference sequence). Trimming left V 5 bases short and J 5 bases short, with 12 bases between. The CDR3 totals 13 residues. The CDR3 DNA follows: TGTGCCAGTAGTGTCGGCCCCGGGACTGAAGCTTTCTTT. Translation: CASSVGPGTEAFF.

To note about this clone: The sample has other DNA sequences that encode this CDR3 too. The V gene is TRBV5-1, the J gene TRBJ2-2; no definite D call. The CDR3 extends over 15 amino acids. From germline, CDR1 is SGHRS and CDR2 YFSETQ. V lost 0 bases and J lost 1, with 7 bases in between. DNA of the CDR3: TGCGCCAGCAGCTTGGCCGGCAGGAACACCGGGGAGCTGTTTTTT. Translating it yields CASSLAGRNTGELFF.